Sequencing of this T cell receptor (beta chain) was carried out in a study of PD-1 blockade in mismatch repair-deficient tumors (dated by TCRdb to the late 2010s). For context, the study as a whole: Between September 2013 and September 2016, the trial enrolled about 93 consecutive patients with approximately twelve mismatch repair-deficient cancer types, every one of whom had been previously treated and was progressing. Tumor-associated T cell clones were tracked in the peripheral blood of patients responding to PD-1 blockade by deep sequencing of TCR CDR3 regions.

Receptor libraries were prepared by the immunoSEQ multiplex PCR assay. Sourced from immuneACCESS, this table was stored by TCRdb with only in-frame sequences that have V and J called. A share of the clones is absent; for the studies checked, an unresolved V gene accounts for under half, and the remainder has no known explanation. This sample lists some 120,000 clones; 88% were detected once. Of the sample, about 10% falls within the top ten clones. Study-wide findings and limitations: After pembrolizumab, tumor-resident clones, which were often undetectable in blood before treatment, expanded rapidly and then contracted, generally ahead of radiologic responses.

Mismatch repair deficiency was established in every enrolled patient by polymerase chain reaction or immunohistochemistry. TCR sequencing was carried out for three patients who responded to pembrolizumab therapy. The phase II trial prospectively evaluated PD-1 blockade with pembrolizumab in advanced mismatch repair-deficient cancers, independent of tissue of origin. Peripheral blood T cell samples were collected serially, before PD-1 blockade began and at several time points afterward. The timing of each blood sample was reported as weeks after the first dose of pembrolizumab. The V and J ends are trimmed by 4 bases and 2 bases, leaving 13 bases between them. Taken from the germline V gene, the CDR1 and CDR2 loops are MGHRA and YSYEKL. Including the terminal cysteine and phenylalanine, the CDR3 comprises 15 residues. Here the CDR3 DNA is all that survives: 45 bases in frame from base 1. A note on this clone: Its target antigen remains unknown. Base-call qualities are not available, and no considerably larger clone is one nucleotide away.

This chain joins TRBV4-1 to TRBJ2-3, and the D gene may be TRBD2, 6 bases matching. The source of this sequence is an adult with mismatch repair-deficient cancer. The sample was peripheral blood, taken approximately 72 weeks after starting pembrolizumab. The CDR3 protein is CASSPEGSSTDTQYF. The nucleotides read TGCGCCAGCAGCCCGGAGGGTTCCTCCACAGATACGCAGTATTTT.